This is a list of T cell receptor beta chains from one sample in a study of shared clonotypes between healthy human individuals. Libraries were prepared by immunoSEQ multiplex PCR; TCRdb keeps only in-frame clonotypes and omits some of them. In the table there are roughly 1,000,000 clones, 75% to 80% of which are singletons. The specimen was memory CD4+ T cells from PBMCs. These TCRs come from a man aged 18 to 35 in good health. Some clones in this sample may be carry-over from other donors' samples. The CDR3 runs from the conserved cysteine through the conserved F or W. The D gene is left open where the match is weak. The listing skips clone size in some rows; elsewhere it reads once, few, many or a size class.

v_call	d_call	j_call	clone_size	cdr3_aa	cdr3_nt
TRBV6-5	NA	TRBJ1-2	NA	CASSYLGRASNYGYTF	TGTGCCAGCAGTTACCTGGGCAGGGCCTCTAACTATGGCTACACCTTC
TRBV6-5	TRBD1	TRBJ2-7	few	CASSDRGYEQYF	TGTGCCAGCAGTGACAGGGGTTACGAGCAGTACTTC
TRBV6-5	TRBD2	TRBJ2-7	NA	CASTTRLAGVYEQYF	TGTGCCAGCACCACCCGACTAGCGGGGGTATACGAGCAGTACTTC
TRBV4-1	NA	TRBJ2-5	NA	CASTSSGSYQETQYF	TGCGCCAGCACGTCTTCCGGGTCGTATCAAGAGACCCAGTACTTC
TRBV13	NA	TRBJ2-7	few	CASSSKTGVYEQYF	TGTGCCAGCAGCTCTAAAACGGGGGTGTACGAGCAGTACTTC
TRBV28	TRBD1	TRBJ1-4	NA	CATTEGALREKLFF	TGTGCCACCACCGAGGGGGCCCTTCGGGAAAAACTGTTTTTT
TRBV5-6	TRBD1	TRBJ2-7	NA	CASSWDRNSYEQYF	TGTGCCAGCAGCTGGGACAGGAACTCCTACGAGCAGTACTTC
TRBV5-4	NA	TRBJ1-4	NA	CASSFRSGGAGNEKLFF	TGTGCCAGCAGCTTTCGCTCTGGCGGTGCCGGGAATGAAAAACTGTTTTTT
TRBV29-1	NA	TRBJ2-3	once	CSAERHTSTDTQYF	TGCAGCGCTGAGAGGCATACTAGCACAGATACGCAGTATTTT
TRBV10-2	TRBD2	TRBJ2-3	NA	CASSESSGRRTDTQYF	TGCGCCAGCAGTGAATCTAGCGGGCGACGCACAGATACGCAGTATTTT
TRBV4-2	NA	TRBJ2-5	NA	CASSQGRLGETQYF	TGTGCCAGCAGCCAAGGTCGTCTTGGAGAGACCCAGTACTTC
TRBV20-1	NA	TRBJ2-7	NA	CSAPRVYEQYF	TGCAGTGCTCCCAGGGTTTACGAGCAGTACTTC
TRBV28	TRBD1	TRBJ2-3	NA	CASSPPTGGTDTQYF	TGTGCCAGCAGTCCCCCGACAGGGGGCACAGATACGCAGTATTTT
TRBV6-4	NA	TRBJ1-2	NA	CASSDPRRDRPNYGYTF	TGTGCCAGCAGTGACCCTCGAAGAGACAGACCGAACTATGGCTACACCTTC
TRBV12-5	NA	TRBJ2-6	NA	CASGFTGANVLTF	TGTGCTAGTGGTTTTACAGGGGCCAACGTCCTGACTTTC
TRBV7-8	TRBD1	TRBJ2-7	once	CASSLALPGQGAYEQYF	TGTGCCAGCAGCTTAGCGTTACCGGGACAGGGAGCCTACGAGCAGTACTTC
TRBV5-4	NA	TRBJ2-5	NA	CASSWDLTSQETQYF	TGTGCCAGCAGCTGGGACCTCACCTCTCAAGAGACCCAGTACTTC
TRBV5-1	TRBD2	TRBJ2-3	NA	CASSPGTSGTDTQYF	TGCGCCAGCAGCCCTGGGACTAGCGGGACAGATACGCAGTATTTT
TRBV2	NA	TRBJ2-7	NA	CASSEGLAPNYEQYF	TGTGCCAGCAGTGAAGGTCTAGCGCCAAACTACGAGCAGTACTTC
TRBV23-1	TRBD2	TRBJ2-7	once	CASSQFVVAGETYEQYF	TGCGCCAGCAGTCAATTTGTCGTCGCGGGAGAGACCTACGAGCAGTACTTC
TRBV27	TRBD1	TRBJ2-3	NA	CASSEGALEFADTQYF	TGTGCCAGCAGCGAGGGGGCACTAGAGTTCGCAGATACGCAGTATTTT
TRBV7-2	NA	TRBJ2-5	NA	CASSLAGPQETQYF	TGTGCCAGCAGCTTAGCAGGCCCCCAAGAGACCCAGTACTTC
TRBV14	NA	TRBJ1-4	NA	CASSQGGQKLFF	TGTGCCAGCAGCCAAGGAGGCCAAAAACTGTTTTTT
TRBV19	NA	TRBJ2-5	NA	CASSIHGETQYF	TGTGCCAGTAGTATCCATGGGGAGACCCAGTACTTC
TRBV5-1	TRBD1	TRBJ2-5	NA	CASSPGQGAPQETQYF	TGCGCCAGCAGCCCCGGACAGGGGGCACCCCAAGAGACCCAGTACTTC
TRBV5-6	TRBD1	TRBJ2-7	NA	CASSLGDSEAYEQYF	TGTGCCAGCAGCTTGGGGGACAGTGAGGCCTACGAGCAGTACTTC
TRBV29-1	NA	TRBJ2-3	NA	CSVEASGTDTQYF	TGCAGCGTTGAAGCTAGCGGCACAGATACGCAGTATTTT
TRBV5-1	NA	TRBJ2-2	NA	CASSLGHQNTGELFF	TGCGCCAGCAGCTTAGGGCATCAGAACACCGGGGAGCTGTTTTTT
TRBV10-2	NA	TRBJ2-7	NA	CASSLQGFHEQYF	TGCGCCAGCAGCCTCCAGGGGTTCCACGAGCAGTACTTC
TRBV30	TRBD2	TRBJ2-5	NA	CAWRRDYLGEQYF	TGTGCCTGGAGGAGGGACTACCTGGGGGAGCAGTACTTC
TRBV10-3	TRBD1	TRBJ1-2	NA	CAISETGEGYTF	TGTGCCATCAGTGAGACAGGGGAAGGCTACACCTTC
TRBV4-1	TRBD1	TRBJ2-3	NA	CASSTGQGKTDTQYF	TGCGCCAGCAGCACAGGACAGGGGAAGACAGATACGCAGTATTTT
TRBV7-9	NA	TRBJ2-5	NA	CASSPQGDSQETQYF	TGTGCCAGCAGCCCTCAGGGAGATAGCCAAGAGACCCAGTACTTC
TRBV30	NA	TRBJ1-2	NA	CAWAKGEVANYGYTF	TGTGCCTGGGCGAAGGGGGAAGTTGCTAACTATGGCTACACCTTC
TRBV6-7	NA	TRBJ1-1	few	CASSYDSRRSPEAFF	TGTGCCAGCAGTTACGATAGCAGGCGGTCACCTGAAGCTTTCTTT
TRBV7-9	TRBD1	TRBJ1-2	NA	CASSLQGADGYTF	TGTGCCAGCAGCTTGCAGGGGGCGGATGGCTACACCTTC
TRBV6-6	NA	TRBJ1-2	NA	CASSVAFGGTGYGYTF	TGTGCCAGCAGTGTCGCATTCGGGGGGACCGGCTATGGCTACACCTTC
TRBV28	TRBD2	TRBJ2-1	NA	CASRVSEVAGYSYNEQFF	TGTGCCAGCAGGGTTTCTGAGGTAGCGGGATACTCCTACAATGAGCAGTTCTTC
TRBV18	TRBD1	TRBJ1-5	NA	CASSPRRGQGADQPQHF	TGTGCCAGCTCACCACGTCGAGGACAGGGGGCCGATCAGCCCCAGCATTTT
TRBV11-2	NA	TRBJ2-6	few	CASSLRGSGANVLTF	TGTGCCAGCAGCTTACGAGGGTCTGGGGCCAACGTCCTGACTTTC
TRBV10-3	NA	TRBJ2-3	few	CAISVQGRGSDTQYF	TGTGCCATCAGTGTTCAGGGGCGAGGGTCAGATACGCAGTATTTT
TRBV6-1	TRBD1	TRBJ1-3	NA	CASSEAGQGGNTIYF	TGTGCCAGCAGTGAAGCGGGACAGGGGGGAAACACCATATATTTT
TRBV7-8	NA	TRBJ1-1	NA	CASSYGGGQGAMNTEAFF	TGTGCCAGCAGCTACGGAGGTGGGCAGGGAGCCATGAACACTGAAGCTTTCTTT
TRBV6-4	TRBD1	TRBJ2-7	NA	CASSDPRQGVFYEQYF	TGTGCCAGCAGTGACCCTCGACAGGGAGTCTTTTACGAGCAGTACTTC
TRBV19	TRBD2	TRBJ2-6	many	CASSTGTSGRADGANVLTF	TGTGCCAGTAGTACTGGGACTAGCGGGAGGGCCGATGGGGCCAACGTCCTGACTTTC
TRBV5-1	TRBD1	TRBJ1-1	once	CASSLRTGGSEAFF	TGCGCCAGCAGCTTGCGGACAGGGGGCTCCGAAGCTTTCTTT
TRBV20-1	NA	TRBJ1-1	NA	CSASSGPSAFF	TGCAGTGCTAGCTCGGGCCCGTCGGCTTTCTTT
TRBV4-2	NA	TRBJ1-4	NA	CASSQGPNNEKLFF	TGTGCCAGCAGCCAAGGGCCAAATAATGAAAAACTGTTTTTT
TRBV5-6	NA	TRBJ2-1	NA	CASSFRQGLNEQFF	TGTGCCAGCAGCTTCCGACAGGGACTGAATGAGCAGTTCTTC
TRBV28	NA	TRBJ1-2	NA	CATYPGQWIGYTF	TGTGCCACCTACCCGGGACAATGGATTGGCTACACCTTC
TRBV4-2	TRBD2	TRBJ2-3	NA	CASSQDVGTSGYTQYF	TGTGCCAGCAGCCAAGATGTTGGGACTAGCGGTTATACGCAGTATTTT
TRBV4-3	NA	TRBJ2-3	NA	CASSPLQDSGTDTQYF	TGCGCCAGCAGCCCACTCCAGGACTCCGGCACAGATACGCAGTATTTT
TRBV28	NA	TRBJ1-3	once	CASSDGQFSGNTIYF	TGTGCCAGCAGTGACGGACAGTTCTCTGGAAACACCATATATTTT
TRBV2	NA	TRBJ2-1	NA	CASSEFGGFGNNEQFF	TGTGCCAGCAGTGAATTCGGGGGATTCGGAAACAATGAGCAGTTCTTC
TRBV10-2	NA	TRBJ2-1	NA	CASSEYLGRNEQFF	TGCGCCAGCAGTGAGTACCTAGGGAGGAATGAGCAGTTCTTC